The 21 T cell receptor beta chains below all came from one sample that was sequenced in a study of T cell changes during pregnancy in multiple sclerosis. Using immunoSEQ multiplex PCR, the repertoire was profiled, and TCRdb retains in-frame clones only, with some absent. The sample includes 65,000 to 80,000 clones, roughly 93% of them seen just once. This specimen consisted of peripheral blood, obtained in the second trimester of pregnancy. Every receptor here comes from a female donor with multiple sclerosis, enrolled in a pregnancy study.

The chain carries TRBV4-1 and TRBJ2-7; 8 bases line up with TRBD1. There are 14 residues in the CDR3. Germline CDR1 is MGHRA and CDR2 is YSYEKL. J lost 5 bases, V lost 3 bases, and 6 bases had no gene match. As DNA, the CDR3 is TGCGCCAGCAGCCATCCCGGACAGGGCAACGAGCAGTACTTC. It encodes CASSHPGQGNEQYF.

The chain employs TRBV30 and TRBJ1-2; a possible D gene is TRBD1 (5 bases). Trimming took 5 bases from V and 3 from J, leaving 13 bases between them. This CDR3 is 13 amino acids long. The germline V gene has CDR1 GTSNPN and CDR2 SVGIG (reference sequence). In DNA form, the CDR3 reads TGTGCCTGGGTGGACGGGACTGACTATGGCTACACCTTC. Translation: CAWVDGTDYGYTF.

This clone showed up just once. The J gene is TRBJ2-7, the V gene TRBV7-3, with TRBD1 matching over 7 bases. This CDR3 is 13 amino acids long. The germline CDR1 and CDR2 sequences are SGHTA and FQGTGA. V lost 3 bases and J lost 6; bases outside the gene matches: 5. The CDR3 coding sequence is TGTGCCAGCAGCTTGATAGGGGGCGGCGAGCAGTACTTC. It yields the protein CASSLIGGGEQYF.

V and J are TRBV9 and TRBJ1-4; D is unclear. V lost 3 bases to trimming and J lost 4 bases, with 13 bases between them. Germline V gene lookup returns CDR1 SGDLS and CDR2 YYNGEE. There are 15 residues in the CDR3. The CDR3 DNA sequence: TGTGCCAGCAGCGCCACCGGTAGAGTTAATGAAAAACTGTTTTTT. This encodes CASSATGRVNEKLFF.

With regard to this clone: Other DNA sequences in the same sample also yield this CDR3. This rearrangement joins TRBV7-9 to TRBJ1-1; D is unresolved. Trimming removed 2 bases from V and 1 base from J, with 11 bases in between. Germline-derived CDR1 and CDR2 are SEHNR and FQNEAQ (reference sequence). The CDR3 contains 15 residues. CDR3 residues: CASSLRRSQNTEAFF. Here the CDR3 DNA reads TGTGCCAGCAGCTTAAGGAGGAGTCAGAACACTGAAGCTTTCTTT.

The V call is TRBV6-5, the J call TRBJ2-3; D gene uncertain. This CDR3 spans 14 amino acids. Germline assignment: CDR1 MNHEY and CDR2 SVGAGI. Trimming pared 2 bases from V and 8 bases from J, leaving 14 bases between. The CDR3 loop is CASSYQAHSSTQYF. In nucleotides, the CDR3 is TGTGCCAGCAGTTACCAAGCCCACTCGTCTACGCAGTATTTT.

The J gene is TRBJ1-1, the V gene TRBV5-1; TRBD1 matches 8 bases. Trimming cost V 1 base and J 0 bases; bases outside gene matches: 8. This CDR3 is built from 17 residues. In germline, CDR1 is SGHRS, CDR2 YFSETQ. The CDR3 bases are TGCGCCAGCAGCTTGAAAGGACAGGGCTTGATGAACACTGAAGCTTTCTTT. It yields the protein CASSLKGQGLMNTEAFF.

In this sample, this clone turned up once. The gene calls are TRBV2 and TRBJ1-6, with D perhaps TRBD1 (6 bases). V was cut by 5 bases and J by 2 bases, with 13 bases left in between. This CDR3 contains 16 residues. CDR1 and CDR2 (germline): SNHLY, FYNNEI. CDR3 sequence reads: CASSRTEVTYNSPLHF. Here the CDR3 DNA reads TGTGCCAGCAGTCGGACAGAGGTCACCTATAATTCACCCCTCCACTTT. The full variable domain, with the rest looked up from reference TRBV2 and TRBJ1-6, is EPEVTQTPSHQVTQMGQEVILRCVPISNHLYFYWYRQILGQKVEFLVSFYNNEISEKSEIFDDQFSVERPDGSNFTLKIRSTKLEDSAMYFCASSRTEVTYNSPLHFGNGTRLTVT.

This clone was detected once. This chain uses TRBV13 with TRBJ1-1, with 8 positions matching TRBD1. The CDR3 runs 14 residues. The V and J ends lost 4 bases and 5 bases, in that order; junction bases with no gene match: 6. CDR1 is PRHDT, CDR2 FYEKMQ, per germline (reference sequence). The CDR3 nucleotides read TGTGCCAGCAGCTCTCCAGGGGGCGGTACTGAAGCTTTCTTT. It codes for CASSSPGGGTEAFF.

This chain uses TRBV29-1 with TRBJ2-3, with TRBD1 as a possible D gene (5 bases). This CDR3 is built from 13 residues. Per the germline V gene, CDR1 is SQVTM and CDR2 is ANQGSEA. With 3 bases removed from V and 2 bases from J, the gap between germline ends came to 9 bases. For the CDR3, the DNA is TGCAGCGTTGAGGGCAGGGCCACAGATACGCAGTATTTT. It codes for CSVEGRATDTQYF.

The chain carries TRBV9 and TRBJ1-1, with D tentatively TRBD1 (5 bases). Deletions cut 3 bases from V and 6 bases from J, with 15 bases between. In germline, CDR1 is SGDLS, CDR2 YYNGEE. CDR3 length: 14 residues. CDR3 sequence reads: CASSGKTDIAEAFF. In DNA, the CDR3 is TGTGCCAGCAGCGGGAAGACAGATATTGCTGAAGCTTTCTTT.

The chain carries TRBV14 and TRBJ2-7, with TRBD2 matching 8 bases. This CDR3 spans 15 amino acids. Trimming took 3 bases from V and 3 from J; bases not matched to a gene: 7. In germline, CDR1 is SGHDN, CDR2 FVKESK. CDR3 region: CASSQWPGGGYEQYF. The CDR3 nucleotides read TGTGCCAGCAGCCAGTGGCCCGGGGGGGGCTACGAGCAGTACTTC.

The genes are TRBV20-1 and TRBJ2-5; TRBD2 aligns across 7 bases. CDR3 length: 9 residues. CDR1 is DFQATT and CDR2 is SNEGSKA in the germline V gene (reference sequence). The CDR3 is CGREETQYF. The CDR3 nucleotides read TGCGGGCGGGAGGAGACCCAGTACTTC.

The CDR3 region is CASSQRQGAGEQYF. The CDR3 DNA follows: TGTGCCAGCAGCCAGCGACAGGGGGCGGGCGAGCAGTACTTC. The rearrangement joins TRBV9 to TRBJ2-7, with 10 bases fitting TRBD1. CDR1 and CDR2 (germline): SGDLS, YYNGEE. This CDR3 region has 14 residues. V gave up 4 bases and J gave up 6 bases; unmatched junction bases: 7. The complete variable domain, with remaining parts taken from reference TRBV9 and TRBJ2-7, reads DSGVTQTPKHLITATGQRVTLRCSPRSGDLSVYWYQQSLDQGLQFLIQYYNGEERAKGNILERFSAQQFPDLHSELNLSSLELGDSALYFCASSQRQGAGEQYFGPGTRLTVT.

This chain joins TRBV29-1 and TRBJ1-3, with D unclear. Per the germline V gene, CDR1 is SQVTM and CDR2 is ANQGSEA. This CDR3 contains 12 residues. V was shortened by 4 bases and J by 0 bases, with 4 bases between the two germline ends. CDR3 bases: TGCAGCGTTGCAAACTCTGGAAACACCATATATTTT. It codes for CSVANSGNTIYF.

The chain employs TRBV7-8 and TRBJ1-5, with a possible D match to TRBD1 (6 bases). V gave up 0 bases and J gave up 4 bases, with 16 bases separating them. Germline CDR1 reads SGHVS; CDR2 reads FQNEAQ. This CDR3 comprises 17 residues. CDR3 region: CASSLAADRFDNQPQHF. DNA of the CDR3: TGTGCCAGCAGCTTAGCCGCAGACAGGTTCGATAATCAGCCCCAGCATTTT.

The chain employs TRBV19 and TRBJ1-2, with TRBD1 as a possible D gene (5 bases). In germline, CDR1 is LNHDA, CDR2 SQIVND (reference sequence). Trimming removed 7 bases at V and 8 bases at J, with 17 bases between. This CDR3 has 13 residues. The CDR3 sequence is CASNREGRRGYTF. CDR3 DNA: TGTGCCAGTAATCGGGAGGGACGCAGAGGCTACACCTTC.

This clone was picked up one time. The V call is TRBV25-1, the J call TRBJ1-4; TRBD1 might be the D (5 bases). The V and J ends lost 1 base and 7 bases respectively, with 13 bases between them. From germline, CDR1 is MGHDK and CDR2 SYGVNS. This CDR3 has 15 amino acids. CDR3 loop: CASSESGTGGEKLFF. The DNA of the CDR3 is TGTGCCAGCAGTGAATCAGGGACTGGCGGTGAAAAACTGTTTTTT.

The rearrangement uses TRBV11-2 and TRBJ1-2; TRBD1 is a possible D gene (5 bases). The CDR3 consists of 15 residues. Deletions cut 2 bases from V and 7 bases from J, with 17 bases between. In germline, CDR1 is SGHAT, CDR2 FQNNGV. The CDR3 region is CASSLPFNRLRGYTF. CDR3 in DNA: TGTGCCAGCAGCTTACCCTTTAACAGGTTGCGTGGCTACACCTTC.

The CDR3 DNA is TGTGCCAGCAGAGACAGGGGGCGTAACACCGGGGAGCTGTTTTTT. The encoded protein is CASRDRGRNTGELFF. The rearrangement joins TRBV2 to TRBJ2-2; TRBD1 matches at 10 bases. Germline CDR1 and CDR2: SNHLY and FYNNEI. The junction had 3 bases not matched to a gene; V was cut back by 6 bases and J by 2 bases. The CDR3 totals 15 residues.

This chain joins TRBV6-5 and TRBJ2-5, with D possibly TRBD2 on 6 matching bases. This CDR3 is 15 amino acids long. Germline V gene lookup returns CDR1 MNHEY and CDR2 SVGAGI. Trimming removed 7 bases at V and 1 base at J, with 16 bases between. CDR3 sequence (DNA): TGTGCCAGCATCGAGGGGATGGGGGGCCAAGAGACCCAGTACTTC. It is translated as CASIEGMGGQETQYF.